Presented here are 14 T cell receptor beta chains from one specimen sequenced in a study of T cells in Graves' hyperthyroidism and ophthalmopathy. Using RNA transcripts as the source, TCR beta CDR3 regions were amplified. The HTBI set primed first-round TCR CDR3 RT-PCR. In TCRdb, the multiplex PCR reads were re-called with MiXCR into one record per CDR3 protein. The table lists 650,000 to 700,000 distinct CDR3 sequences, roughly a sixth of them singletons, with 15% to 19% in the top ten. The source material was blood. The receptor source for this set is a man in his fifties or sixties with Graves' hyperthyroidism.

Here the CDR3 reads CASTDLLGGTEAFF. CDR3 coding DNA: TGTGCCAGCACCGATCTCTTGGGCGGCACTGAAGCTTTCTTT. V is TRBV6-2 or TRBV6-3 and J is TRBJ1-1; unclear D gene. Germline V gene sequence: CDR1 MNHEY, CDR2 SVGEGT. This CDR3 is built from 14 residues. Trimming cost V 7 bases and J 4 bases, with 16 bases left between them.

This rearrangement joins TRBV30 to TRBJ1-5; weak D call: TRBD1 (6 bases). Trimming stripped 0 bases from V and 4 bases from J, with 10 bases between. Per the germline V gene, CDR1 is GTSNPN and CDR2 is SVGIG (reference sequence). This CDR3 contains 14 residues. CDR3 sequence: CAWSVETGNQPQHF. The CDR3 DNA follows: TGTGCCTGGAGTGTAGAGACAGGTAATCAGCCCCAGCATTTT.

This clonotype was recorded many times. The chain uses TRBV9 and TRBJ2-1; 10 bases are shared with TRBD2. The CDR3 runs to 15 residues. CDR1 and CDR2 (germline): SGDLS, YYNGEE. J was trimmed by 5 bases and V by 3 bases; bases with no gene match: 5. The chain's CDR3 is CASSATGLANNEQFF. The CDR3 DNA sequence: TGTGCCAGCAGCGCTACGGGACTAGCGAACAATGAGCAGTTCTTC.

For this clonotype: Germline and junction disagree at one end, which may indicate a read error. The gene calls are TRBV6-1 and TRBJ1-2; 8 bases agree with TRBD1. Germline loops: CDR1 MNHNS, CDR2 SASEGT. This CDR3 has 15 residues. In DNA form, the CDR3 reads TGTGCCACCTGGAGGACAGGGATCGCTAACTATGGCTACGCCTTC. This translates into CATWRTGIANYGYAF.

Regarding this clonotype: Mismatch with germline at one junction end may stem from a read error. This chain uses TRBV11-2 with TRBJ2-1; 10 positions agree with TRBD2. The CDR3 length is 15 residues. The germline gives CDR1 SGHAT, CDR2 FQNNGV. In DNA form, the CDR3 reads TGTGCTAGCAGCTCTATAGCGGGAGGCTACAATGAGCAGTCCTTC. Protein sequence: CASSSIAGGYNEQSF.

This clonotype has just a few counts. V usage is TRBV28 and J usage is TRBJ2-1; D ambiguous. V lost 4 bases to trimming and J lost 0 bases, with 10 bases between them. CDR1 and CDR2 from the germline V gene are MDHEN and SYDVKM. CDR3 size: 15 residues. CDR3 in amino acids: CASSSTGISYNEQFF. Here the CDR3 DNA reads TGTGCCAGCAGTTCGACTGGGATCTCCTACAATGAGCAGTTCTTC.

Many counts were recorded for this clonotype. This sequence joins TRBV12-3 or TRBV12-4 and TRBJ1-1; TRBD1 agrees at 7 bases. The CDR3 covers 13 residues. The V segment lost 6 bases and the J segment 5 bases; nucleotides outside the gene matches: 6. The CDR3 region is CASSPTGDTEAFF. In DNA, the CDR3 is TGTGCCAGCAGCCCTACAGGGGATACTGAAGCTTTCTTT.

At least ten counts were recorded for this clonotype. This chain connects TRBV6-6 to TRBJ2-1, with a weak D call TRBD1 (6 bases). The CDR3 consists of 14 residues. CDR1 is MNHNY, CDR2 SVGAGI, per germline (reference sequence). V lost 2 bases to trimming and J lost 5 bases, with 10 bases between them. This chain's CDR3 is CASSYTSGDNEQFF. The CDR3 DNA reads as TGTGCCAGCAGTTACACTTCAGGGGACAATGAGCAGTTCTTC.

The chain recombines TRBV6-1 with TRBJ1-5; 7 nucleotides agree with TRBD1. Germline CDR1 is MNHNS and CDR2 is SASEGT. The CDR3 sequence is 14 residues long. J was trimmed by 1 base and V by 7 bases; bases with no gene match: 4. CDR3 amino acids: CASNPGQSNQPQHF. The CDR3 DNA reads as TGTGCCAGCAACCCGGGACAGAGCAATCAGCCCCAGCATTTT.

This sequence joins TRBV3-1 and TRBJ1-2; 7 bases map to TRBD1. With 0 bases clipped from V and 7 bases from J, the junction kept 20 bases outside the gene matches. Germline-derived CDR1 and CDR2 are LGHDT and YNNKEL (reference sequence). The CDR3 spans 19 residues. The DNA of the CDR3 is TGTGCCAGCAGCCAAGAGAGGGAGACAGGGATATCGGGTTCTATTGGCTACACCTTC. Amino acids: CASSQERETGISGSIGYTF.

V usage is TRBV20-1 and J usage is TRBJ1-5, with 8 bases that match TRBD1. Germline CDR1 DFQATT, CDR2 SNEGSKA (reference sequence). This CDR3 is built from 13 residues. V shed 5 bases, J shed 3 bases, and the junction held 3 bases outside the gene matches. The CDR3 DNA sequence: TGCAGTGCTGGACAGGGCCTCAATCAGCCCCAGCATTTT. Protein sequence: CSAGQGLNQPQHF.

In this sample, this clonotype turned up a few times. The chain recombines TRBV29-1 with TRBJ1-1; D remains unclear. The CDR3 contains 13 residues. CDR1 is SQVTM and CDR2 is ANQGSEA in the germline V gene. Trimming removed 0 bases at V and 4 bases at J, with 9 bases between. The chain's CDR3 is CSVEDYAGTEAFF. CDR3 bases: TGCAGCGTTGAAGATTATGCCGGCACTGAAGCTTTCTTT.

This clonotype was seen a few times. This chain joins TRBV28 and TRBJ2-1; the match to TRBD2 covers 9 bases. With 3 bases clipped from V and 9 bases from J, the junction kept 6 bases outside the gene matches. The germline CDR1 and CDR2 sequences are MDHEN and SYDVKM. The CDR3 has 14 amino acids. The CDR3 DNA follows: TGTGCCAGCAGTTTGAAGCGGGAGGTGGGTGAGCAGTTCTTC. Its translation is CASSLKREVGEQFF.

This clonotype was seen a handful of times. A much larger clone is a single base away; this may be a read error. J is TRBJ2-7 and V is TRBV20-1; 12 bases match TRBD2. Germline V CDR1 and CDR2: DFQATT, SNEGSKA (reference sequence). The CDR3 is 15 amino acids. CDR3 sequence reads: CSARASGREGYGQYF. For the CDR3, the DNA is TGCAGTGCTAGGGCTAGCGGGAGGGAAGGCTACGGGCAGTACTTC.